This record looks at one TCR beta chain sequence and its context. Its antigen is not identified. Run at survey level, the immunoSEQ assay was version v3.0. The protocol was immunoSEQ multiplex PCR, while the TCRdb copy is restricted to in-frame clones and leaves out a portion. The sample consists of about 33,000 clones, roughly 96% of them appearing once. This sample is drawn from a study of long-term antiretroviral therapy in people with HIV. The overall study: Initial samples were collected about a decade before the 2015 immediate-ART recommendation.

The CDR3 has 14 amino acids. In germline, CDR1 is LNHDA, CDR2 SQIVND (reference sequence). The V gene lost 5 bases and the J gene lost 11 bases, with 18 bases spanning the gap. Before they underwent DNA extraction, samples held about 1-10 million cryopreserved PBMC. Whole-study findings and limits: HIV repertoire CDR3 lengths ranged less widely than those of controls. The study collected no data on ART adherence, viral resistance or therapy changes.

This clonotype originated in a man aged 25 to 40 with HIV. The chain has TRBV19 and TRBJ1-4; no clear D. Sequencing used unsorted PBMCs, obtained around 6.6 years after starting antiretroviral therapy. The CDR3 sequence is CASSGSVTFGKLFF. In nucleotides, the CDR3 is TGTGCCAGTAGTGGCTCCGTAACGTTCGGGAAACTGTTTTTT.